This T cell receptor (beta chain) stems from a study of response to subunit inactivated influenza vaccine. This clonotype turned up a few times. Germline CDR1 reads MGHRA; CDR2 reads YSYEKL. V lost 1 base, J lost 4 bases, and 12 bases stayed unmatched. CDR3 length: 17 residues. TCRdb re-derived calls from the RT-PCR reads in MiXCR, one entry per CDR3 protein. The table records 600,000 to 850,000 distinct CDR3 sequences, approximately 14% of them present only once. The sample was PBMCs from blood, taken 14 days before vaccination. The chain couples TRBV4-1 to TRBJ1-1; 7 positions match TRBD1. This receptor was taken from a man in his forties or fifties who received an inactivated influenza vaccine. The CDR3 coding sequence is TGCGCCAGCAGCCAAGGGGGGCTAGGGACAGCAATCACTGAAGCTTTCTTT. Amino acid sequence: CASSQGGLGTAITEAFF.